A selection of T cell receptor beta chains follows, all from one sample in a study of blood T cell repertoires in COVID-19. The protocol was immunoSEQ multiplex PCR, while the TCRdb copy is restricted to in-frame clones and leaves out a portion. The table includes 200,000 to 300,000 clones, 85% to 90% detected once. Specimen: peripheral blood. All receptors come from a man aged 60-69 years with acute or convalescent COVID-19. Both conserved end residues are part of each CDR3.

v_gene: TRBV7-3
CDR3aa: CASSLQVDSPLHF

v_gene: TRBV3-1/TRBV3-2
CDR3aa: CASSHPLGALTDTQYF

v_gene: TRBV5-5
CDR3aa: CASRRDRGNQPQHF

v_gene: TRBV5-1
CDR3aa: CASSVQGGEQYF

v_gene: TRBV6-2/TRBV6-3
CDR3aa: CASSYPGGYTEAFF

v_gene: TRBV2
CDR3aa: CASGSPGTSQETQYF

v_gene: TRBV7-8
CDR3aa: CASSNLGTDTQYF

v_gene: TRBV30
CDR3aa: CAWTQQGAGNQPQHF

v_gene: TRBV28
CDR3aa: CASSRGRGGANEKLFF

v_gene: TRBV7-8
CDR3aa: CASSFGEPQETQYF

v_gene: TRBV7-2
CDR3aa: CASSLRDRGLSNYGYTF

v_gene: TRBV7-2
CDR3aa: CASSLAADRRYNEQFF

v_gene: TRBV3-1/TRBV3-2
CDR3aa: CASSQGGHSGANVLTF

v_gene: TRBV5-1
CDR3aa: CASSPGQGSTSGNTIYF

v_gene: TRBV24-1
CDR3aa: CATSDADIGYEQYF

v_gene: TRBV5-8
CDR3aa: CASSLPLAGWNEQFF

v_gene: TRBV15
CDR3aa: CATSREDTYPGELFF

v_gene: TRBV5-5
CDR3aa: CASSLPGQGLYEQYF